This T cell receptor beta chain was identified in a study of blood T cell repertoires in COVID-19. Overall study: There were acute and convalescent COVID-19 samples, and they came from the United States, Italy and Spain.

This CDR3 contains 17 residues. Germline V gene lookup returns CDR1 SNHLY and CDR2 FYNNEI. V dropped 2 bases and J dropped 6 bases, with 19 bases sitting between them. This table comes from immunoSEQ multiplex PCR, and its TCRdb copy is limited to in-frame clones, with some not included. This sample has fewer than 250,000 clones, with around four fifths found just once. The source material was peripheral blood. This clonotype originated in a woman aged 60 to 75 with active or convalescent COVID-19. V usage is TRBV2 and J usage is TRBJ2-2; possible D gene TRBD2, 6 bases. The CDR3 nucleotides read TGTGCCAGCAGTGAATTCTGGACGCCCGGGGGTCCCGGGGAGCTGTTTTTT. Encoded protein: CASSEFWTPGGPGELFF.